These 27 T cell receptor beta chains came from one sample sequenced in a study of cytomegalovirus exposure and HLA in healthy donors. The PCR had 60 Vbeta and 13 Jbeta primers. Sequencing used immunoSEQ multiplex PCR; TCRdb keeps in-frame clones, though not all of them. This sample yields roughly 100,000 clones, of which just under 80% are seen a single time; around 5.1% belongs to the top ten. Sequencing was carried out using PBMCs. These receptors originate from a male donor in good health and CMV-seronegative.

Remarks on this clone: One end of the junction is discordant with germline, which a read error may explain. The CDR3 region has the DNA TGCGCCAGCAGCCAAGGCAGCGGGACGGAGACCCAGCACTTC. Protein sequence: CASSQGSGTETQHF. The chain is built from TRBV4-1 and TRBJ2-5, with 7 nucleotides matching TRBD2. CDR1 is MGHRA, CDR2 YSYEKL, per germline. The CDR3 is made up of 14 amino acids.

V and J are TRBV9 and TRBJ2-7; TRBD1 is a possible D gene (6 bases). Trimming cost V 4 bases and J 2 bases, with 16 bases left between them. The CDR3 runs to 15 residues. CDR1 and CDR2 (germline): SGDLS, YYNGEE. The CDR3: CASSPSGDTTYEQYF. In DNA form, the CDR3 reads TGTGCCAGCAGCCCATCAGGGGATACTACCTACGAGCAGTACTTC.

This rearrangement joins TRBV11-3 to TRBJ2-3; D is undetermined. Germline CDR1 and CDR2: SGHNT and YENEEA. This CDR3 spans 13 amino acids. The ends were cut back, 1 base at V and 6 bases at J, with 8 bases in the middle. The chain's CDR3 is CASSLVSADTQYF. The DNA of the CDR3 is TGTGCCAGCAGCTTAGTGAGCGCCGATACGCAGTATTTT.

This chain uses TRBV7-2 with TRBJ1-2; 10 nucleotides line up with TRBD1. This CDR3 has 13 residues. The V gene end was trimmed by 0 bases and the J gene end by 9 bases; junction bases not matched to a gene: 1. In germline, CDR1 is SGHTA, CDR2 FQGNSA. CDR3 coding DNA: TGTGCCAGCAGCTTAGCGGGACAGGGGAGCTACACCTTC. Its protein is CASSLAGQGSYTF.

This clone was counted a single time. V gene TRBV4-1 combines with J gene TRBJ2-1; TRBD2 agrees at 12 bases. The CDR3 consists of 19 residues. J lost 5 bases, V lost 0 bases, and 11 bases had no gene match. The germline V gene has CDR1 MGHRA and CDR2 YSYEKL. The CDR3 bases are TGCGCCAGCAGCCAAGAGGGACTAGCGGGTGTGTTAACTAACAATGAGCAGTTCTTC. Amino acids: CASSQEGLAGVLTNNEQFF.

This clone has just one count. The chain has TRBV27 and TRBJ2-7; D possibly corresponds to TRBD2 (6 bases). The V end was cut by 3 bases, the J end by 4 bases, with 16 bases between. CDR1 is MNHEY, CDR2 SMNVEV, per germline (reference sequence). This CDR3 spans 15 amino acids. CDR3 nucleotide sequence: TGTGCCAGCAGTTTGTATTGGGGGAGCGGGTACGAGCAGTACTTC. It translates to CASSLYWGSGYEQYF.

The chain employs TRBV5-1 and TRBJ2-3, with a weak D call TRBD1 (6 bases). Germline V gives CDR1 SGHRS, CDR2 YFSETQ. Trimming took 0 bases from V and 5 from J, leaving 13 bases between them. The CDR3 contains 15 residues. DNA for the CDR3: TGCGCCAGCAGCTTGGTAACAGGGTACAGAGATACGCAGTATTTT. Its translation is CASSLVTGYRDTQYF.

The CDR3 bases are TGTGCCAGCAGCAAAAGGGGCGCCGCCGGTCGGACCCAGTACTTC. Protein product: CASSKRGAAGRTQYF. The rearrangement uses TRBV7-9 and TRBJ2-5; tentatively, D is TRBD1 (5 bases). The CDR3 contains 15 residues. V was cut by 5 bases and J by 7 bases, with 20 bases left in between. Germline CDR1 SEHNR, CDR2 FQNEAQ (reference sequence).

CDR3 loop: CASREGQGPTYEQYF. The CDR3 DNA is TGCGCCAGCAGGGAGGGACAGGGGCCCACCTACGAGCAGTACTTC. The rearrangement links TRBV10-2 to TRBJ2-7, with 10 bases fitting TRBD1. The CDR3 runs 15 residues. Germline V gene sequence: CDR1 WSHSY, CDR2 SAAADI. V lost 6 bases to trimming and J lost 2 bases; unmatched junction nucleotides: 7.

The gene calls are TRBV30 and TRBJ1-2, with 8 bases identical to TRBD1. Germline CDR1 reads GTSNPN; CDR2 reads SVGIG (reference sequence). This CDR3 region has 13 residues. V trimming: 5 bases; J trimming: 7 bases; junction bases outside the gene matches: 9. CDR3 sequence reads: CAWGQGGGRGYTF. In DNA form, the CDR3 reads TGTGCCTGGGGACAGGGTGGTGGACGTGGCTACACCTTC.

The V and J genes are TRBV18 and TRBJ2-5; 7 bases agree with TRBD1. With 3 bases clipped from V and 2 bases from J, the junction kept 6 bases outside the gene matches. The CDR3 covers 15 residues. In germline, CDR1 is KGHSH, CDR2 LQKENI. The CDR3 region is CASSPLQGPQETQYF. The CDR3 DNA follows: TGTGCCAGCTCACCGTTACAGGGGCCACAAGAGACCCAGTACTTC. The full variable domain, in which reference TRBV18 and TRBJ2-5 provide the parts outside the CDR3, is NAGVMQNPRHLVRRRGQEARLRCSPMKGHSHVYWYRQLPEEGLKFMVYLQKENIIDESGMPKERFSAEFPKEGPSILRIQQVVRGDSAAYFCASSPLQGPQETQYFGPGTRLLVL.

The chain carries TRBV25-1 and TRBJ2-7, with TRBD2 matching 13 bases. This CDR3 is built from 14 residues. Trimming at V came to 6 bases and at J to 6 bases, leaving 5 bases not matched to a gene. Germline CDR1 and CDR2: MGHDK and SYGVNS. The CDR3 reads CASRLAGGPFEQYF. The CDR3, as DNA: TGTGCCAGCAGACTAGCGGGAGGGCCTTTCGAGCAGTACTTC.

V is TRBV7-2 and J is TRBJ2-7, with 10 bases that match TRBD2. CDR1 and CDR2 (germline): SGHTA, FQGNSA. The CDR3 contains 14 residues. The ends lost 2 bases at V and 7 bases at J; junction bases unmatched: 5. CDR3 region: CASSLLAGVREQYF. DNA of the CDR3: TGTGCCAGCAGCTTACTAGCGGGGGTTCGGGAGCAGTACTTC.

The chain uses TRBV27 and TRBJ1-2; D is unclear. This CDR3 contains 16 residues. CDR1 is MNHEY and CDR2 is SMNVEV in the germline V gene (reference sequence). Trimming pared 5 bases from V and 8 bases from J, leaving 24 bases between. The CDR3 is CASSPLPFASGRGYTF. The CDR3 DNA reads as TGTGCCAGCAGTCCGCTTCCGTTCGCATCTGGGAGGGGCTACACCTTC.

The CDR3 sequence: CASSQVNRDHEQYF. CDR3 in DNA: TGCGCCAGCAGCCAAGTCAACAGGGACCACGAGCAGTACTTC. The gene calls are TRBV4-3 and TRBJ2-7, with D possibly being TRBD1 (6 bases). The CDR3 runs to 14 residues. Trimming took 1 base from V and 5 from J, leaving 12 bases between them. Germline CDR1 and CDR2: LGHNA and YSLEER.

For this clone: A far larger clone is a single base away, which makes a read error likely. At the DNA level, this CDR3 is encoded by other sequences in the same sample as well. DNA of the CDR3: TGTGCCATCAGAGGGACACGCTACGAGCAGTATTTC. Its protein product is CAIRGTRYEQYF. The chain uses TRBV10-3 and TRBJ2-7, with D maybe TRBD1 (6 bases). The CDR3 sequence is 12 residues long. The V gene's germline CDR1 is ENHRY and CDR2 SYGVKD.

The rearrangement joins TRBV7-8 to TRBJ2-3; 9 bases line up with TRBD2. The germline CDR1 and CDR2 sequences are SGHVS and FQNEAQ. The CDR3 consists of 15 residues. V shed 1 base and J 3 bases; nucleotides not matched to a gene: 2. CDR3 nucleotides: TGTGCCAGCAGCTTAGAGCTAGCGGGAACAGATACGCAGTATTTT. It yields the protein CASSLELAGTDTQYF. Using reference TRBV7-8 and TRBJ2-3 for the parts outside the CDR3, the full variable domain is GAGVSQSPRYKVAKRGQDVALRCDPISGHVSLFWYQQALGQGPEFLTYFQNEAQLDKSGLPSDRFFAERPEGSVSTLKIQRTQQEDSAVYLCASSLELAGTDTQYFGPGTRLTVL.

V is TRBV4-2 and J is TRBJ1-6, with D unclear. The V gene's germline CDR1 is LGHNA and CDR2 YNFKEQ. Trimming took off 1 base at V and 7 bases at J, with 8 bases between the two ends. This CDR3 spans 14 amino acids. CDR3 in DNA: TGTGCCAGCAGCCAAGGCGGTATGAATTCACCCCTCCACTTT. Translating it yields CASSQGGMNSPLHF.

V is TRBV28 and J is TRBJ2-3; 11 bases match TRBD2. Trimming at V came to 6 bases and at J to 0 bases, leaving 14 bases not matched to a gene. This CDR3 contains 19 residues. CDR1 and CDR2 from the germline V gene are MDHEN and SYDVKM. CDR3 in DNA: TGTGCCAGCAGCTTTCCCGTAGCGGGAGGGCCGGGTAGCACAGATACGCAGTATTTT. This sequence encodes CASSFPVAGGPGSTDTQYF.

The V gene is TRBV6-5, the J gene TRBJ1-3, with a tentative D call TRBD1 (6 bases). Trimming removed 8 bases at V and 3 bases at J, with 14 bases between. Germline V gene lookup returns CDR1 MNHEY and CDR2 SVGAGI. The CDR3 contains 14 residues. CDR3 region: CASRQAANGNTIYF. In nucleotides, the CDR3 is TGTGCCAGCCGACAGGCGGCTAATGGAAACACCATATATTTT.

The J gene is TRBJ1-2, the V gene TRBV30; D is unresolved. Trimming removed 3 bases from V and 6 bases from J, with 11 bases in between. The CDR3 extends over 12 amino acids. Germline V gene lookup returns CDR1 GTSNPN and CDR2 SVGIG (reference sequence). The CDR3, as DNA: TGTGCCTGGAGCTTGACTTGGGATGGCTACACCTTC. Translating it yields CAWSLTWDGYTF.

The table lists this clone with a few counts. One end of the junction is discordant with germline, which a read error may explain. The chain recombines TRBV7-7 with TRBJ2-5, with a weak D call TRBD1 (5 bases). The CDR3 length is 15 residues. Germline V CDR1 and CDR2: SSHAT, FNYEAQ (reference sequence). CDR3 nucleotides: TGTGCTAGCAGCTCTGGACGGACACTGCAAGAGACCCAGTACTTC. Its protein product is CASSSGRTLQETQYF.

The chain couples TRBV9 to TRBJ2-7; 7 bases are shared with TRBD2. Germline CDR1 is SGDLS and CDR2 is YYNGEE. With V trimmed by 3 bases and J by 2 bases, 8 bases remained unmatched. This CDR3 spans 15 amino acids. This chain's CDR3 is CASSEGLAETYEQYF. The CDR3 nucleotides are TGTGCCAGCAGCGAGGGGCTAGCGGAAACCTACGAGCAGTACTTC.

The gene calls are TRBV6-4 and TRBJ2-1; D is possibly TRBD2 (5 bases). Germline V lookup: CDR1 MRHNA, CDR2 SNTAGT. V was cut by 4 bases and J by 4 bases, with 8 bases left in between. The CDR3 runs to 13 residues. The CDR3 DNA reads as TGTGCCAGCAGTGTGGGAGAGTACAATGAGCAGTTCTTC. This translates into CASSVGEYNEQFF.

The chain couples TRBV2 to TRBJ1-4; no clear D gene. Germline V gene lookup returns CDR1 SNHLY and CDR2 FYNNEI. The CDR3 consists of 14 residues. Trimming pared 3 bases from V and 7 bases from J, leaving 12 bases between. CDR3 DNA sequence: TGTGCCAGCAGTGACCGGGTTGCTGGTGAAAAACTGTTTTTT. Its protein is CASSDRVAGEKLFF.

This rearrangement joins TRBV5-4 to TRBJ1-6, with 9 bases that match TRBD1. The CDR3 is 16 amino acids. Germline-derived CDR1 and CDR2 are SGHNT and YYREEE (reference sequence). J was trimmed by 8 bases and V by 4 bases; bases with no gene match: 10. DNA for the CDR3: TGTGCCAGCAGCCGCCCAGCGGGACAGGGCTATTCACCCCTCCACTTT. This codes for CASSRPAGQGYSPLHF.

The genes are TRBV7-9 and TRBJ2-3; 10 bases align to TRBD2. Germline V lookup: CDR1 SEHNR, CDR2 FQNEAQ (reference sequence). CDR3 length equals 16 residues. The V segment lost 0 bases and the J segment 3 bases; nucleotides outside the gene matches: 3. The CDR3: CASSLALAGVTDTQYF. Written as DNA, the CDR3 is TGTGCCAGCAGCTTAGCCCTAGCGGGAGTAACAGATACGCAGTATTTT.